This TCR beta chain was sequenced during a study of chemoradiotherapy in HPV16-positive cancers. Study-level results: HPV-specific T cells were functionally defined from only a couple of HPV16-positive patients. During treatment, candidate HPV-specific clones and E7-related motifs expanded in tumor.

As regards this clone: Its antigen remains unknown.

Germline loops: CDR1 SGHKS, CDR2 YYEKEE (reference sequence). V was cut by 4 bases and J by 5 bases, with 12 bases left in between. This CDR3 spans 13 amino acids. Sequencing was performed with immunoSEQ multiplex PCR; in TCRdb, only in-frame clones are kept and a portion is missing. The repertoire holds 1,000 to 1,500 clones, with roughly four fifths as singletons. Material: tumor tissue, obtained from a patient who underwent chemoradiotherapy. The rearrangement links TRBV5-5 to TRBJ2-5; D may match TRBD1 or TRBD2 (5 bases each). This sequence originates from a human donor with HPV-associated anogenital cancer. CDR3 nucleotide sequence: TGTGCCAGCAGCCCGGGACCTCGGGAGACCCAGTACTTC. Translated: CASSPGPRETQYF.